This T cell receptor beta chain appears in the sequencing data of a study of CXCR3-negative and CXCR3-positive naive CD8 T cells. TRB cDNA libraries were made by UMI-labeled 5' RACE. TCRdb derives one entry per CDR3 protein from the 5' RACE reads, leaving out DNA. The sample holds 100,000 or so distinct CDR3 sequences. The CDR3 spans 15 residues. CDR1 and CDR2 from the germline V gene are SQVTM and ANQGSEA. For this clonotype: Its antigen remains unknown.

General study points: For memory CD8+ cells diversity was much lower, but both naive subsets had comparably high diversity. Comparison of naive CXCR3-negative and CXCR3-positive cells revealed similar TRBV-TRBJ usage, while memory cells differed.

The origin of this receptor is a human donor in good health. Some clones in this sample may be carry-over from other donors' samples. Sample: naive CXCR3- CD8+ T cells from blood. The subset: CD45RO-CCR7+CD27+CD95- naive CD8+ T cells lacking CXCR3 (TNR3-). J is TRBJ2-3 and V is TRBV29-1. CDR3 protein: CSATDGVGGTDTRYF.